The T cell receptor (beta chain) under discussion was sequenced for a study of T cells after yellow fever vaccination. The CDR3 totals 13 residues. CDR1 and CDR2 (germline): LNHNV, YYDKDF (reference sequence). The V end lost 9 bases, the J end lost 4 bases, and 15 bases lay between the germline ends. TCRdb called the 5' RACE reads again in MiXCR, with one record for every CDR3 protein. This sample yields hundreds of thousands of distinct CDR3 sequences, of which less than 15% are seen a single time; around 15% belongs to the top ten. The chain carries TRBV15 and TRBJ1-2, with D possibly TRBD1 on 6 matching bases. The input for sequencing was PBMCs, taken on the day of the yellow fever booster vaccination. The receptor's source is a man aged 30 to 39 who received the YFV17D yellow fever vaccine. The CDR3 sequence: CATRDTQTYGYTF. The CDR3 nucleotides are TGTGCCACAAGGGACACCCAGACCTATGGCTACACCTTC.